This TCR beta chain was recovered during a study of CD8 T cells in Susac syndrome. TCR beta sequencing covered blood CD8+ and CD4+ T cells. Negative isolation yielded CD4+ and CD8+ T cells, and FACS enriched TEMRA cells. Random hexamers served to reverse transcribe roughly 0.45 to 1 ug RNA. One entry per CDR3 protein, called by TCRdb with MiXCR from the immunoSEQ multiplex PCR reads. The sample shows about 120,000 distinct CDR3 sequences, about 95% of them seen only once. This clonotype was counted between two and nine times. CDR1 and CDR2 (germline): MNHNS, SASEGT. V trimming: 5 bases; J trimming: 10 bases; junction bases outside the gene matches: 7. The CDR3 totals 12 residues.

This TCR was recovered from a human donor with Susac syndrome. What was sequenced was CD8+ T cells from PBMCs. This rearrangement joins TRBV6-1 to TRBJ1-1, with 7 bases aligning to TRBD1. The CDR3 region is CASSYGEGAAFF. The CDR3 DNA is TGTGCCAGCAGTTATGGGGAGGGGGCAGCTTTCTTT.